The rows below give T cell receptor beta chains drawn from one sample of a study of radiotherapy plus CTLA-4 blockade in lung cancer. Assay used: immunoSEQ multiplex PCR; TCRdb lists only in-frame clones, some missing. The sample contains 45,000 or so clones, around 77% of which appear only once. The sample in question was peripheral blood, obtained from a patient treated with radiotherapy plus ipilimumab. These receptors were taken from a human donor with non-small cell lung cancer who had stable disease on radiotherapy plus ipilimumab. CDR3s include the opening cysteine and the closing phenylalanine or tryptophan. Fields, in order: J gene, clone size, D gene, V gene, CDR3 protein, CDR3 DNA. D genes are given only for firm matches. A clone size is listed for some rows: how often the clone was seen (once, few, many), or a class if it is expanded.

j_call: TRBJ2-5; clone_size: .; d_call: TRBD2; v_call: TRBV7-9; cdr3_aa: CASRRGGQETQYF; cdr3_nt: TGTGCCAGCAGACGGGGGGGCCAGGAGACCCAGTACTTC
j_call: TRBJ1-2; clone_size: .; d_call: TRBD1; v_call: TRBV6-5; cdr3_aa: CASCYVSGTGAYGYTF; cdr3_nt: TGTGCCAGCTGTTACGTAAGCGGGACAGGGGCTTATGGCTACACCTTC
j_call: TRBJ2-1; clone_size: .; d_call: .; v_call: TRBV4-3; cdr3_aa: CASSQDPGDNEQFF; cdr3_nt: TGCGCCAGCAGCCAAGATCCAGGAGACAATGAGCAGTTCTTC
j_call: TRBJ1-1; clone_size: .; d_call: .; v_call: TRBV6-5; cdr3_aa: CAGSFSKNTEAFF; cdr3_nt: TGTGCCGGCAGTTTCTCAAAGAACACTGAAGCTTTCTTT
j_call: TRBJ2-3; clone_size: .; d_call: TRBD2; v_call: TRBV4-1; cdr3_aa: CASSHRSGGATDTQYF; cdr3_nt: TGCGCCAGCAGCCATCGCAGCGGGGGTGCAACAGATACGCAGTATTTT
j_call: TRBJ1-1; clone_size: .; d_call: .; v_call: TRBV5-1; cdr3_aa: CASSWDGQIVNTEAFF; cdr3_nt: TGCGCCAGCAGCTGGGACGGACAGATAGTGAACACTGAAGCTTTCTTT
j_call: TRBJ2-2; clone_size: .; d_call: TRBD2; v_call: TRBV5-1; cdr3_aa: CASSLNRLAGFPNTGELFF; cdr3_nt: TGCGCCAGCAGCCTCAATAGACTAGCGGGGTTTCCAAACACCGGGGAGCTGTTTTTT
j_call: TRBJ1-4; clone_size: .; d_call: .; v_call: TRBV29-1; cdr3_aa: CSVKQVGNNEKLFF; cdr3_nt: TGCAGCGTGAAACAGGTGGGGAATAATGAAAAACTGTTTTTT
j_call: TRBJ2-7; clone_size: .; d_call: .; v_call: TRBV5-1; cdr3_aa: CASSLVFSGSYEQYF; cdr3_nt: TGCGCCAGCAGCTTGGTGTTCTCGGGCTCCTACGAGCAGTACTTC
j_call: TRBJ1-1; clone_size: few; d_call: .; v_call: TRBV4-3; cdr3_aa: CASSRVGFGAFF; cdr3_nt: TGCGCCAGCAGCCGGGTGGGCTTTGGAGCTTTCTTT
j_call: TRBJ1-3; clone_size: .; d_call: .; v_call: TRBV11-2; cdr3_aa: CASSLGGLGHGNTIYF; cdr3_nt: TGTGCCAGCAGCTTAGGGGGGCTTGGGCATGGAAACACCATATATTTT
j_call: TRBJ2-1; clone_size: .; d_call: .; v_call: TRBV4-1; cdr3_aa: CASSRQVQGGYNEQFF; cdr3_nt: TGCGCCAGCAGCCGCCAAGTGCAAGGGGGTTACAATGAGCAGTTCTTC
j_call: TRBJ2-5; clone_size: .; d_call: TRBD2; v_call: TRBV7-9; cdr3_aa: CASSIQAGAETQYF; cdr3_nt: TGTGCCAGCAGCATCCAAGCGGGGGCGGAGACCCAGTACTTC
j_call: TRBJ2-7; clone_size: .; d_call: .; v_call: TRBV7-2; cdr3_aa: CASSSLLGGGHYEQYF; cdr3_nt: TGTGCCAGCAGCTCCCTACTTGGGGGGGGACACTACGAGCAGTACTTC
j_call: TRBJ2-2; clone_size: .; d_call: .; v_call: TRBV11-3; cdr3_aa: CASSLDQLDTGELFF; cdr3_nt: TGTGCCAGCAGCTTAGATCAATTGGACACCGGGGAGCTGTTTTTT
j_call: TRBJ1-2; clone_size: .; d_call: .; v_call: TRBV7-2; cdr3_aa: CASSLEGDGYTF; cdr3_nt: TGTGCCAGCAGCTTAGAAGGGGATGGCTACACCTTC